This T cell receptor beta chain was identified in a study of blood T cell repertoires in COVID-19. Overall study: Some COVID-19 samples were acute and others convalescent; all came from the United States, Italy and Spain. PBMCs, B-cell-depleted T cells, or T cells were the source of the cDNA or gDNA that made up the material.

In the authors' workflow: Amplification of reference gene primers was used by the study to estimate nucleated cell counts. Assay: immunoSEQ multiplex PCR; the TCRdb copy retains only in-frame clones and omits some. V and J calls and clone size are those listed in that table; D and trimming were worked out from the DNA. The top ten clones hold around 20% of a sample with around 140,000 clones, around 88% of them seen once. The germline V gene encodes CDR1 LNHDA and CDR2 SQIVND (reference sequence). This CDR3 has 12 residues. The V end was cut by 1 base, the J end by 8 bases, with 8 bases between. This TCR was sampled from a man in his fifties with active or convalescent COVID-19. The sample consisted of peripheral blood. This chain connects TRBV19 to TRBJ1-2; no firm D call. DNA of the CDR3: TGTGCCAGTAGTATAGGAACAGTAGGCTACACCTTC. This gives the protein CASSIGTVGYTF.